The source of this TCR beta chain is a study of T cell responses to AZD1222 COVID-19 vaccine. Regarding the study as a whole: Repertoires in all cases were sampled only once the peak T cell response had passed. There were mostly white British donors and more females than males, and clonal diversity was possibly underestimated.

Using immunoSEQ multiplex PCR, the repertoire was profiled, and TCRdb retains in-frame clones only, with some absent. The data show around 190,000 clones, about 86% seen once. Regarding this clone: Its antigen is unknown.

The V gene end was trimmed by 4 bases and the J gene end by 0 bases; junction bases not matched to a gene: 10. This CDR3 comprises 18 residues. Germline-derived CDR1 and CDR2 are SGDLS and YYNGEE. The chain has TRBV9 and TRBJ2-7; 13 bases are shared with TRBD2. The source is an adult who received the AZD1222 COVID-19 vaccine. The material was peripheral blood, obtained 28 days after the second AZD1222 dose. The CDR3: CASSRSPGTSGDSYEQYF. The DNA for the CDR3 is TGTGCCAGCAGCCGCTCACCCGGGACTAGCGGGGACTCCTACGAGCAGTACTTC.